The 18 T cell receptor beta chains given below trace back to one sample, sequenced in a study of T cell clonality in common variable immunodeficiency. The study, taken as a whole, reports: Common variable immunodeficiency TCR beta sequences reportedly had fewer deletions and N-nucleotide insertions.

Their recognized antigens are unknown. The assay was immunoSEQ multiplex PCR, and TCRdb's table has in-frame clones only and misses some. The sample yields roughly 25,000 clones, without any singletons. Sequenced: peripheral blood mononuclear cells. These receptors were taken from a human donor with common variable immunodeficiency.

Comments on this clone: The read terminates 3 residues ahead of where the CDR3 ends, so the germline J gene completes it. This sequence joins TRBV20-1 and TRBJ2-7; 14 positions agree with TRBD2. This CDR3 contains 16 residues. The junction had 9 bases not matched to a gene; V was cut back by 5 bases and J by 3 bases. From germline, CDR1 is DFQATT and CDR2 SNEGSKA (reference sequence). The chain's CDR3 is CSALGLAGVPHYEQYF. CDR3 DNA, as far as it was read: TGCAGTGCTTTGGGACTAGCGGGAGTGCCCCACTACGAG.

This clone showed up just a few times. Read sequence stops 3 residues before the CDR3 end, and the germline J gene provides the missing end. This sequence joins TRBV7-2 and TRBJ1-2; 7 nucleotides align to TRBD1. V gave up 5 bases and J gave up 2 bases; unmatched junction bases: 8. From germline, CDR1 is SGHTA and CDR2 FQGNSA. CDR3 size: 15 residues. CDR3 in amino acids: CASSRNRDSNYGYTF. CDR3 bases read: TGTGCCAGCAGCCGAAACCGGGACAGCAACTATGGC.

At least ten counts were recorded for this clone. The sequenced fragment ends 3 residues before the CDR3 boundary, so the rest is inferred from the germline J gene. V gene TRBV2 combines with J gene TRBJ2-3; 7 bases align to TRBD2. The germline V gene encodes CDR1 SNHLY and CDR2 FYNNEI. The CDR3 covers 16 residues. V lost 3 bases to trimming and J lost 7 bases; unmatched junction nucleotides: 13. Incomplete CDR3 DNA: TGTGCCAGCAGTGATAACCGGGACTACCAAACATATACG. As protein: CASSDNRDYQTYT. The CDR3 in full is CASSDNRDYQTYTQYF.

As for this clone: The read stops 3 residues short of the end of the CDR3; the missing end is completed from the germline J gene. The chain recombines TRBV5-1 with TRBJ2-3; 7 bases align to TRBD2. V lost 4 bases to trimming and J lost 1 base; unmatched junction nucleotides: 12. The CDR3 covers 17 residues. Germline values: CDR1 SGHRS, CDR2 YFSETQ. CDR3 amino acids: CASSPTAFTSGTDTQYF. CDR3 DNA (partial): TGCGCCAGCAGCCCAACCGCCTTCACTAGCGGCACAGATACG.

Comments on this clone: The read terminates 3 residues ahead of where the CDR3 ends, so the germline J gene completes it. This chain joins TRBV5-1 and TRBJ1-4, with D uncertain. CDR1 and CDR2 (germline): SGHRS, YFSETQ. CDR3 length: 16 residues. V was shortened by 1 base and J by 1 base, with 11 bases between the two germline ends. CDR3 DNA (partial): TGCGCCAGCAGCTTGATCGGGGAGGGAACTAATGAAAAA. Protein: CASSLIGEGTNEK. The whole CDR3 sequence is CASSLIGEGTNEKLFF.

Concerning this clone: Read coverage stops 3 residues before the CDR3 terminus; the germline J gene supplies the remainder. The rearrangement links TRBV30 to TRBJ1-1; no clear D gene. From germline, CDR1 is GTSNPN and CDR2 SVGIG (reference sequence). The CDR3 is 11 amino acids. The CDR3 DNA, read in part, is TGTGCCTGGAGTGACTATACCGAA. Its protein is CAWSDYTE. The complete CDR3 reads CAWSDYTEAFF.

This clone was seen more than once but under ten times. The read ends 3 residues early relative to the CDR3; the germline J gene fills the gap. The genes are TRBV2 and TRBJ2-7, with a tentative D call TRBD2 (6 bases). Looked up from germline, CDR1 is SNHLY and CDR2 is FYNNEI. V lost 7 bases and J lost 5, with 18 bases in between. This CDR3 is built from 14 residues. The CDR3 region is CASIRDFGWDEQYF. The sequenced CDR3 bases are TGTGCCAGCATACGGGACTTTGGATGGGACGAG. The full variable domain, with the rest looked up from reference TRBV2 and TRBJ2-7, is EPEVTQTPSHQVTQMGQEVILRCVPISNHLYFYWYRQILGQKVEFLVSFYNNEISEKSEIFDDQFSVERPDGSNFTLKIRSTKLEDSAMYFCASIRDFGWDEQYFGPGTRLTVT.

This clone was seen repeatedly, ten times or more. The CDR3 end falls 3 residues outside the read, so it is completed with the germline J gene. The V gene is TRBV6-4, the J gene TRBJ2-3; possibly TRBD1 or TRBD2 for D (5 bases each). Germline lookup yields CDR1 MRHNA and CDR2 SNTAGT. This CDR3 has 14 residues. V lost 5 bases, J lost 1 base, and 10 bases lay in between. The DNA read from the CDR3 is TGTGCCAGCAGTTCCCAGGGAGGCACAGATACG. It translates to CASSSQGGTDT. The full CDR3 reads CASSSQGGTDTQYF.

As to this clone: The CDR3 end is not reached by the read, which stops 3 residues before it; the germline J gene fills it in. This sequence joins TRBV18 and TRBJ1-1; D is possibly TRBD1 (6 bases). Germline V gene lookup returns CDR1 KGHSH and CDR2 LQKENI. The length of the CDR3 is 15 residues. V was cut by 6 bases and J by 6 bases, with 20 bases left in between. The CDR3: CASSPSEGKGAEAFF. The sequenced CDR3 bases are TGTGCCAGCTCCCCCTCCGAGGGGAAGGGGGCTGAA.

This clone was found a few times. The DNA ends 3 residues before the CDR3 does, and the rest of the CDR3 is filled in from the germline J gene. Other DNA variants within this sample encode the same CDR3. The chain combines TRBV18 with TRBJ2-7; perhaps TRBD2 as D (6 bases). Between the trimmed V and J ends, which lost 3 bases and 4 bases, there was a span of 10 bases. Germline CDR1 reads KGHSH; CDR2 reads LQKENI. The CDR3 spans 13 residues. CDR3 protein: CASSPLGLYEQYF. The sequenced CDR3 bases are TGTGCCAGCTCACCTCTGGGACTTTACGAG.

Ten or more counts support this clone. The CDR3 goes on 3 residues after the read ends, and that part is filled in from the germline J gene. The V call is TRBV18, the J call TRBJ2-1; D is unclear. The CDR3 is 13 amino acids. Per the germline V gene, CDR1 is KGHSH and CDR2 is LQKENI. Trimming cost V 5 bases and J 9 bases, with 14 bases left between them. CDR3: CASSSGQLGEQFF. CDR3 DNA, as far as it was read: TGTGCCAGCTCATCAGGCCAGCTTGGTGAG.

This clone was observed a handful of times. From the germline J gene comes the end of the CDR3, since the read stops 3 residues before it. The chain is built from TRBV7-9 and TRBJ2-7; 10 bases fit TRBD1. V lost 1 base, J lost 5 bases, and 2 bases stayed unmatched. CDR3 length equals 14 residues. The germline V gene has CDR1 SEHNR and CDR2 FQNEAQ (reference sequence). The CDR3 loop reads CASSLGDRGHEQYF. CDR3 bases read: TGTGCCAGCAGCTTAGGGGACAGGGGCCACGAG.

This clone was seen more than once but under ten times. The read ends 3 residues shy of where the CDR3 ends; the end is completed using the germline J gene. The chain links TRBV2 to TRBJ1-6; D may be TRBD1 (6 bases). From germline, CDR1 is SNHLY and CDR2 FYNNEI. V was shortened by 6 bases and J by 6 bases, with 12 bases between the two germline ends. The CDR3 contains 14 residues. The CDR3 loop is CASRQGGGNSPLHF. The covered CDR3 bases are TGTGCCAGCAGACAGGGCGGCGGTAATTCACCC.

The sample holds a few counts of this clone. From the germline J gene comes the end of the CDR3, since the read stops 3 residues before it. The rearrangement links TRBV14 to TRBJ2-7, with 7 positions matching TRBD2. V lost 6 bases to trimming and J lost 1 base; unmatched junction nucleotides: 12. In germline, CDR1 is SGHDN, CDR2 FVKESK. The CDR3 has 16 residues. The CDR3 bases that were read are TGTGCCAGCAGTATCTTGCGAACTAGCGTTTCCTACGAG. Translating gives CASSILRTSVSYE. In full, the CDR3 is CASSILRTSVSYEQYF.

This clone was counted ten times or more. Coverage ceases 3 residues before the CDR3 finishes, and the germline J gene fills in the end. The chain couples TRBV20-1 to TRBJ2-3, with a possible D match to TRBD2 (6 bases). Deletions cut 5 bases from V and 2 bases from J, with 20 bases between. The germline CDR1 and CDR2 sequences are DFQATT and SNEGSKA (reference sequence). The CDR3 consists of 16 residues. The DNA read from the CDR3 is TGCAGTGCTCACGGTGTGTTGGGACTGAACACAGATACG. Its translation is CSAHGVLGLNTDT. Given in full, the CDR3 is CSAHGVLGLNTDTQYF.

This clone has only a few counts. The read ends 3 residues early relative to the CDR3; the germline J gene fills the gap. The J gene is TRBJ1-1, the V gene TRBV6-1, with TRBD1 matching over 9 bases. The germline V gene has CDR1 MNHNS and CDR2 SASEGT. With 5 bases clipped from V and 0 bases from J, the junction kept 4 bases outside the gene matches. The CDR3 spans 15 residues. The CDR3: CASSQGTGMNTEAFF. The CDR3 DNA, read in part, is TGTGCCAGCAGTCAAGGGACAGGGATGAACACTGAA.

This clone was observed a handful of times. This CDR3 is CASGPGEGVYGYTF. CDR3 DNA, as far as it was read: TGCGCCAGCGGACCTGGGGAGGGGGTCTATGGC. The chain combines TRBV5-1 with TRBJ1-2, with D possibly TRBD1 on 6 matching bases. The sequence runs out 3 residues before the end of the CDR3; the remainder is reconstructed from the germline J gene. Germline-derived CDR1 and CDR2 are SGHRS and YFSETQ. V gave up 7 bases and J gave up 4 bases, with 17 bases separating them. The CDR3 is made up of 14 amino acids.

This clone was recorded a few times. The missing CDR3 end, 3 residues past where the read stops, is filled in from the germline J gene. The rearrangement uses TRBV5-1 and TRBJ1-3; TRBD1 matches at 7 bases. Germline CDR1 SGHRS, CDR2 YFSETQ. This CDR3 has 17 residues. Trimming at V came to 2 bases and at J to 0 bases, leaving 8 bases not matched to a gene. The CDR3 reads CASSFTGQTLSGNTIYF. The DNA read from the CDR3 is TGCGCCAGCAGCTTTACGGGACAGACACTCTCTGGAAACACC. The full variable domain, completed using reference TRBV5-1 and TRBJ1-3, is KAGVTQTPRYLIKTRGQQVTLSCSPISGHRSVSWYQQTPGQGLQFLFEYFSETQRNKGNFPGRFSGRQFSNSRSEMNVSTLELGDSALYLCASSFTGQTLSGNTIYFGEGSWLTVV.